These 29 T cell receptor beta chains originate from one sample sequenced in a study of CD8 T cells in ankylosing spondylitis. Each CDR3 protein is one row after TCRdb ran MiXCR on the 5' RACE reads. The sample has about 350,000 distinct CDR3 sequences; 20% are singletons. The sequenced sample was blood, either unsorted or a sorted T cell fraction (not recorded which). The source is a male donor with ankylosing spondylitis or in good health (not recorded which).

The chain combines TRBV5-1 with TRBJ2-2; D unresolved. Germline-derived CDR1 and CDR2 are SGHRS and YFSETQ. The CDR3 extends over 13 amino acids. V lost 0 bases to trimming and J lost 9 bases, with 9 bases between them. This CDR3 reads CASSLGAGRELFF. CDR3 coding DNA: TGCGCCAGCAGCTTGGGGGCAGGCCGGGAGCTGTTTTTT. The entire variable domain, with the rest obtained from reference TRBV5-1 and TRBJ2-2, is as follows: KAGVTQTPRYLIKTRGQQVTLSCSPISGHRSVSWYQQTPGQGLQFLFEYFSETQRNKGNFPGRFSGRQFSNSRSEMNVSTLELGDSALYLCASSLGAGRELFFGEGSRLTVL.

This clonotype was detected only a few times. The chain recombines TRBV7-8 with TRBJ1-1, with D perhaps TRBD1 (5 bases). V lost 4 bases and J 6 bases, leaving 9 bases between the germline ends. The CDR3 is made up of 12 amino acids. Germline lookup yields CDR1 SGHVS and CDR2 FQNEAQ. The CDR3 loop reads CASSSSRAEAFF. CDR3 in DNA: TGTGCCAGCAGCTCCTCCAGGGCTGAAGCTTTCTTT. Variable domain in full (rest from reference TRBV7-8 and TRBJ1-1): GAGVSQSPRYKVAKRGQDVALRCDPISGHVSLFWYQQALGQGPEFLTYFQNEAQLDKSGLPSDRFFAERPEGSVSTLKIQRTQQEDSAVYLCASSSSRAEAFFGQGTRLTVV.

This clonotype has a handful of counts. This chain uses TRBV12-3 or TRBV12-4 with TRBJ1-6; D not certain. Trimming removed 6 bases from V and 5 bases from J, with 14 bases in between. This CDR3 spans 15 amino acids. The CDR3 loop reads CASRELTGNNSPLHF. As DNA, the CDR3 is TGTGCCAGCAGAGAATTAACGGGAAATAATTCACCCCTCCACTTT.

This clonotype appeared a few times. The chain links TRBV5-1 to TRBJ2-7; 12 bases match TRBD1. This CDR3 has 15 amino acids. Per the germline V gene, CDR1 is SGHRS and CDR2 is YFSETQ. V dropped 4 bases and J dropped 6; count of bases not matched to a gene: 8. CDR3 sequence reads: CASSPGTGGRSEQYF. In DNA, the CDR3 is TGCGCCAGCAGCCCCGGGACAGGGGGCCGATCCGAGCAGTACTTC.

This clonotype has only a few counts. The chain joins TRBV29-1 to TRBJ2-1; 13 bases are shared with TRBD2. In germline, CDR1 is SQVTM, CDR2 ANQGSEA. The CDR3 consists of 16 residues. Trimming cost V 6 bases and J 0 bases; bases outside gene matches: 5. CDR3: CSVGLAGESSYNEQFF. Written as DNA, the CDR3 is TGCAGCGTCGGACTAGCGGGGGAAAGCTCCTACAATGAGCAGTTCTTC.

The CDR3 DNA reads TGCAGTGCTAGAGGTGAGGGGGCTCCCTACAATGAGCAGTTCTTC. It codes for CSARGEGAPYNEQFF. The gene calls are TRBV20-1 and TRBJ2-1, with TRBD1 matching 7 bases. This CDR3 spans 15 amino acids. In germline, CDR1 is DFQATT, CDR2 SNEGSKA (reference sequence). V was pared by 1 base and J by 2 bases, with 5 bases of the junction left unmatched.

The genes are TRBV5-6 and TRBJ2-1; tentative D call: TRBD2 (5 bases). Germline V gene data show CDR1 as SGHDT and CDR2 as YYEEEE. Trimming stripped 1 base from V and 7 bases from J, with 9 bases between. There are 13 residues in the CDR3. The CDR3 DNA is TGTGCCAGCAGCTTGCGGAGGAGGAATGAGCAGTTCTTC. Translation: CASSLRRRNEQFF.

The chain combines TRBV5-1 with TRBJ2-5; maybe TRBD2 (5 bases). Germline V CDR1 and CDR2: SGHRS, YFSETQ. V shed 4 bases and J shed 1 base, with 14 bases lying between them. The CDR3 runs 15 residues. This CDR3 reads CASSPWLRAQETQYF. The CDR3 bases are TGCGCCAGCAGCCCGTGGTTGAGGGCCCAAGAGACCCAGTACTTC. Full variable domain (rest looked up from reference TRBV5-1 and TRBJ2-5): KAGVTQTPRYLIKTRGQQVTLSCSPISGHRSVSWYQQTPGQGLQFLFEYFSETQRNKGNFPGRFSGRQFSNSRSEMNVSTLELGDSALYLCASSPWLRAQETQYFGPGTRLLVL.

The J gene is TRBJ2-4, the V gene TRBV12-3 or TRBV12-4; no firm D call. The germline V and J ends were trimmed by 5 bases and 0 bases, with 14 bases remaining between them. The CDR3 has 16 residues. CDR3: CASSPQLLLAKNIQYF. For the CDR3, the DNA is TGTGCCAGCAGTCCACAACTCCTCCTAGCCAAAAACATTCAGTACTTC.

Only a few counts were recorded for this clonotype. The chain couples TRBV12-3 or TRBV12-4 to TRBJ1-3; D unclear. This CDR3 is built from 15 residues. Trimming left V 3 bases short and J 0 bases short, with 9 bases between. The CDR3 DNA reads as TGTGCCAGCAGTTTTGGCGCCTTCTCTGGAAACACCATATATTTT. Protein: CASSFGAFSGNTIYF.

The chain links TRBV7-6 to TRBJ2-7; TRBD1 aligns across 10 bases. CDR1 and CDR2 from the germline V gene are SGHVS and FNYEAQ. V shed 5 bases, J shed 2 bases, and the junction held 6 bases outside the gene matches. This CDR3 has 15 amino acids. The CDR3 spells CASSTRTGGTYEQYF. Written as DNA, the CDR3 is TGTGCCAGCAGCACCCGGACAGGGGGAACCTACGAGCAGTACTTC.

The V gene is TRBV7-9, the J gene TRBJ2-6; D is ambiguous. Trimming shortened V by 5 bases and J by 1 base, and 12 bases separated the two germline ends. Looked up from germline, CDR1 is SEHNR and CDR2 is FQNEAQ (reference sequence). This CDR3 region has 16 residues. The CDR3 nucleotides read TGTGCCAGCAGCCCTTCAGCGAAATCTGGGGCCAACGTCCTGACTTTC. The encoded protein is CASSPSAKSGANVLTF.

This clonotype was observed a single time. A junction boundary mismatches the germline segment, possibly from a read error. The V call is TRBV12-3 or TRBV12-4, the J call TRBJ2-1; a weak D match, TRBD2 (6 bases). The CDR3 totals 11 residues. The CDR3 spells CACSPGLIQFF. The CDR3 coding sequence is TGTGCCTGCAGTCCGGGACTCATCCAGTTCTTC.

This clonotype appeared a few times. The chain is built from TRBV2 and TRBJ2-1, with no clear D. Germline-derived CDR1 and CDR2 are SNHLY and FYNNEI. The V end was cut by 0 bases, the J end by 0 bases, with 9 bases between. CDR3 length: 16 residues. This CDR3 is CASSEAPGRSYNEQFF. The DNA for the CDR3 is TGTGCCAGCAGTGAAGCGCCGGGCCGCTCCTACAATGAGCAGTTCTTC.

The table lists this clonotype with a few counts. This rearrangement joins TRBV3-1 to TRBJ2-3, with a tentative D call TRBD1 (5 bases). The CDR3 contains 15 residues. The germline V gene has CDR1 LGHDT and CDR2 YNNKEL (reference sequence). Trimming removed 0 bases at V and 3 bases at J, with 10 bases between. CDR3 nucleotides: TGTGCCAGCAGCCAAGAGTTGGCAGGGACAGATACGCAGTATTTT. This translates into CASSQELAGTDTQYF.

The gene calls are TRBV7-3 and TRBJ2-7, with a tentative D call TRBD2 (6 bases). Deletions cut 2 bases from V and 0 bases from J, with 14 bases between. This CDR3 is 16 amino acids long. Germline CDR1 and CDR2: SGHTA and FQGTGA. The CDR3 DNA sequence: TGTGCCAGCAGCTTAGGGGGACTTACGAGCTCCTACGAGCAGTACTTC. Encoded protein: CASSLGGLTSSYEQYF.

The CDR3 nucleotides are TGCGCCAGCACTCTACCCCCCGGGGATGAGCAGTTCTTC. This sequence encodes CASTLPPGDEQFF. This rearrangement joins TRBV5-1 to TRBJ2-1; weak D call: TRBD2 (5 bases). The CDR3 loop spans 13 amino acids. Germline CDR1 is SGHRS and CDR2 is YFSETQ. Trimming pared 6 bases from V and 8 bases from J, leaving 15 bases between. Variable domain in full (rest from reference TRBV5-1 and TRBJ2-1): KAGVTQTPRYLIKTRGQQVTLSCSPISGHRSVSWYQQTPGQGLQFLFEYFSETQRNKGNFPGRFSGRQFSNSRSEMNVSTLELGDSALYLCASTLPPGDEQFFGPGTRLTVL.

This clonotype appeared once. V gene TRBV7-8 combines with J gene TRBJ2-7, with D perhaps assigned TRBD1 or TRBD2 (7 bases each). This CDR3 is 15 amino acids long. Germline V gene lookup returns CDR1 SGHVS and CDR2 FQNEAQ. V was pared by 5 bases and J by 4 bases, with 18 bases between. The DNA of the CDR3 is TGTGCCAGCAGCCCCTACCAGGGGGGGTCGTACGAGCAGTACTTC. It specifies CASSPYQGGSYEQYF.

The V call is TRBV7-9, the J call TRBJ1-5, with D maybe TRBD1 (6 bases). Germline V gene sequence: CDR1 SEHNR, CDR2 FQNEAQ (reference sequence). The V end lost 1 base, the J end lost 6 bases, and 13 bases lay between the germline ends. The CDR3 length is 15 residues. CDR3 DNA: TGTGCCAGCAGCTTAGACAGGGAAGGGCCTCAGCCCCAGCATTTT. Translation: CASSLDREGPQPQHF.

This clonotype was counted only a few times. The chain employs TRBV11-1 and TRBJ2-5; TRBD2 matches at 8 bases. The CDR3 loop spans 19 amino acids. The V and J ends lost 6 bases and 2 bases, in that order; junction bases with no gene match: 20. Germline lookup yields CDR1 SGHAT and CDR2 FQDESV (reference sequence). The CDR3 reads CASSSLVLAGTRAQETQYF. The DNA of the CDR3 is TGTGCCAGCAGTTCCCTCGTCTTAGCGGGGACCCGGGCACAAGAGACCCAGTACTTC.

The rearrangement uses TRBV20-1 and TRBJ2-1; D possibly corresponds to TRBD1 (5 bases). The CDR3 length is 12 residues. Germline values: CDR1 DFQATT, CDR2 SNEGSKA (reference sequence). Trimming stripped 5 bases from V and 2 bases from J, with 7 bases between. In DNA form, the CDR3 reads TGCAGTGCTGTAGGGGCCTACAATGAGCAGTTCTTC. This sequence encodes CSAVGAYNEQFF.

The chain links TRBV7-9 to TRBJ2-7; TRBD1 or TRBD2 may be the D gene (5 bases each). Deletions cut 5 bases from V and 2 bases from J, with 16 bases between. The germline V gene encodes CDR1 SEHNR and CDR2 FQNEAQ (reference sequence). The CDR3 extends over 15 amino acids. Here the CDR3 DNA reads TGTGCCAGCAGCCCGCCGGGTAGGGGACCCTACGAGCAGTACTTC. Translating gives CASSPPGRGPYEQYF.

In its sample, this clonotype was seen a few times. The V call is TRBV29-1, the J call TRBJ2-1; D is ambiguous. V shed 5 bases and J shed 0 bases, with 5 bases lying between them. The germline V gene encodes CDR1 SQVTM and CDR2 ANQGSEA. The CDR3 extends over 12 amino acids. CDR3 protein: CSVTSSYNEQFF. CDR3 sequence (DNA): TGCAGCGTTACCAGCTCCTACAATGAGCAGTTCTTC.

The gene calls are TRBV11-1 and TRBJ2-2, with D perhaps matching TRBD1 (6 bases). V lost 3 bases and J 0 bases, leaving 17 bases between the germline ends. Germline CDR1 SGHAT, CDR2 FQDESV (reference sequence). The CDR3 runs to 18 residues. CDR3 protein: CASSFVLQGSSNTGELFF. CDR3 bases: TGTGCCAGCAGCTTCGTTTTGCAGGGGTCCTCGAACACCGGGGAGCTGTTTTTT.

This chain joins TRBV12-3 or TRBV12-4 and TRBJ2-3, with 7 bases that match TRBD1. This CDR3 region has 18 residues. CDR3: CTISFRPGGKGITDTQYF. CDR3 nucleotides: TGTACCATCAGTTTCCGACCAGGGGGTAAAGGAATTACAGATACGCAGTATTTT.

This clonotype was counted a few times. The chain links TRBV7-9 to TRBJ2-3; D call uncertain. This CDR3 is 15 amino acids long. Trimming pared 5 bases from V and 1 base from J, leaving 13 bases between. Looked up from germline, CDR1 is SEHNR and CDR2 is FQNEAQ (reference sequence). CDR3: CASSPMGFGTDTQYF. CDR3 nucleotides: TGTGCCAGCAGCCCCATGGGGTTCGGCACAGATACGCAGTATTTT.

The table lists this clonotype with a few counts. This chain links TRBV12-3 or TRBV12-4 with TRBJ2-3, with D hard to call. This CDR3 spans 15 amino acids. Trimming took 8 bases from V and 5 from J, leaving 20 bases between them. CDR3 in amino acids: CASGDNSEAEDTQYF. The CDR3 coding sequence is TGTGCCAGCGGCGACAACTCCGAGGCGGAAGATACGCAGTATTTT.

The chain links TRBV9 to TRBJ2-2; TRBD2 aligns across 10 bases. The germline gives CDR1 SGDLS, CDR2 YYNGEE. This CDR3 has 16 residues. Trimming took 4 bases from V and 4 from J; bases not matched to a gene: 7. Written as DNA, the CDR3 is TGTGCCAGCAGCCCTAGCGGGGGATGGGCCACCGGGGAGCTGTTTTTT. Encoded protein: CASSPSGGWATGELFF.

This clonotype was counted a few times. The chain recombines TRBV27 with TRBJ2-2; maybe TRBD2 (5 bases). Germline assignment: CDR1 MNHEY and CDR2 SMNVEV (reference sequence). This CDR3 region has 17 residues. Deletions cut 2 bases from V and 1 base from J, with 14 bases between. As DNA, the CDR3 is TGTGCCAGCAGTTTAACCCTGTTAGCGAGGAACACCGGGGAGCTGTTTTTT. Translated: CASSLTLLARNTGELFF.